This TCR beta chain was documented in a study of radiation and T cells in renal cell carcinoma. Trimming cost V 5 bases and J 7 bases, with 18 bases left between them. The CDR3 is 14 residues long. Germline V gene sequence: CDR1 SEHNR, CDR2 FQNEAQ (reference sequence). Sequenced by immunoSEQ multiplex PCR; TCRdb stores in-frame clones only, minus some. Of about 100,000 clones in the sample, approximately 80% were seen once. This sample's time point: blood 4 weeks post-SBRT, at nephrectomy. The treatment: 15 Gy SBRT to primary tumor, nephrectomy 4 weeks later. The TCR comes from a man aged 55 to 70 with renal cell carcinoma. This chain uses TRBV7-9 with TRBJ2-7; possible D gene TRBD1, 6 bases. Sequenced here: blood, sampled from a patient whose treatment included radiotherapy and nephrectomy. The CDR3, as DNA: TGTGCCAGCAGCCCCTCCGGGACAATGGGGGAGCAGTACTTC. Translated, it gives CASSPSGTMGEQYF.